This TCR beta chain was identified in a study of blood T cell repertoires in COVID-19. The CDR3 contains 14 residues. The V gene end was trimmed by 7 bases and the J gene end by 1 base; junction bases not matched to a gene: 3. Germline V gene data show CDR1 as LNHDA and CDR2 as SQIVND (reference sequence). Some clones are missing from TCRdb's copy, which holds only in-frame ones; the method was immunoSEQ multiplex PCR. The sample shows around 100,000 clones, approximately 86% of them seen only once. What was sequenced was peripheral blood. This sequence joins TRBV19 and TRBJ2-3; 9 bases agree with TRBD1. The sequence was collected from a human donor in a cohort sampled during active COVID-19. CDR3 nucleotides: TGTGCCAGTAATCGACAGGGGGGCACAGATACGCAGTATTTT. This gives the protein CASNRQGGTDTQYF.